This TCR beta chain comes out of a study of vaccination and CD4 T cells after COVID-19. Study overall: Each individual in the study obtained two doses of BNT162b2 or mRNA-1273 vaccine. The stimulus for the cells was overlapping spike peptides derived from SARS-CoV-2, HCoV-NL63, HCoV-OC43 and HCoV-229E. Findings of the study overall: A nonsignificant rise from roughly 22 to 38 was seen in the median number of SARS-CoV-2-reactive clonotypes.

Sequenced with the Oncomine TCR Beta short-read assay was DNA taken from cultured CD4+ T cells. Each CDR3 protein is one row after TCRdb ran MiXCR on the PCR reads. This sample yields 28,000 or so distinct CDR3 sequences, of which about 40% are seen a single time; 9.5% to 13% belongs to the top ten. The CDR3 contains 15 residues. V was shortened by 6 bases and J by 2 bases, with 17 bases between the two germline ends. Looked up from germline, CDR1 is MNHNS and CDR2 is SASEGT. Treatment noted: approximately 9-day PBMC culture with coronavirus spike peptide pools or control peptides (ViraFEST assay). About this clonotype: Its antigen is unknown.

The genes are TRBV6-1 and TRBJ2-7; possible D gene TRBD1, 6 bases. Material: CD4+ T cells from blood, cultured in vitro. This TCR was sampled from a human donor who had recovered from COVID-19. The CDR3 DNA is TGTGCCAGCAGCCGACAAGGGGGTTCCCCCTACGAGCAGTACTTC. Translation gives CASSRQGGSPYEQYF.